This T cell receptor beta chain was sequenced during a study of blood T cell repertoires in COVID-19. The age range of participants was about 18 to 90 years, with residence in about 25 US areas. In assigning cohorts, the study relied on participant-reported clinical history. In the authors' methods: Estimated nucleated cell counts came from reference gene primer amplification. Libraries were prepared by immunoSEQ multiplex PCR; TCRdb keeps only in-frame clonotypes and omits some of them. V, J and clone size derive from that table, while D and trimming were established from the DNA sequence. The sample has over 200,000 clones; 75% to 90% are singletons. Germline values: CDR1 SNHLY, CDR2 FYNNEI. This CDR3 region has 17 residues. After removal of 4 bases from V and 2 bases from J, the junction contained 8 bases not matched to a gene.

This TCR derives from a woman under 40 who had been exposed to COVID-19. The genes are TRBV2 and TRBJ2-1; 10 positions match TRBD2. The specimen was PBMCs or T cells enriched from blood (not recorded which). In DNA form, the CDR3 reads TGTGCCAGCAGTGCCCTAGCGGGAGTTCTCACCTACAATGAGCAGTTCTTC. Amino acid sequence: CASSALAGVLTYNEQFF.